This T cell receptor (beta chain) was captured by sequencing in a study of CD8 T cells in ankylosing spondylitis. Broader study findings: Earlier reports found some motif variants in synovial fluid and blood in reactive arthritis. Seven to nine highly homologous variants formed a TCR beta motif that appeared characteristic of ankylosing spondylitis blood. Significantly higher representation of disease-linked clones was reported for matched ankylosing spondylitis synovial fluid.

Molecular-barcoded quantitative 5'-RACE produced these TCR beta libraries. TCRdb redid the calling of the 5' RACE reads with MiXCR, one entry per CDR3 protein. In the table there are fewer than 400,000 distinct CDR3 sequences, 6.5% to 10% of which are singletons. Note on this clonotype: Antigen: not known.

With V trimmed by 3 bases and J by 7 bases, 6 bases remained unmatched. Germline V lookup: CDR1 SEHNR, CDR2 FQNEAQ (reference sequence). CDR3 size: 14 residues. This TCR was recovered from a male donor with ankylosing spondylitis. The V and J genes are TRBV7-9 and TRBJ2-1, with 7 bases matching TRBD1. Sequencing was carried out using blood, either unsorted or a sorted T cell fraction (not recorded which). DNA for the CDR3: TGTGCCAGCAGCTTTAGACAGGGAATGAATGAGCAGTTCTTC. It yields the protein CASSFRQGMNEQFF.